Presented here are 18 T cell receptor beta chains from one specimen sequenced in a study of T cells after somatic rescue of genetic block. Profiled with immunoSEQ multiplex PCR; TCRdb holds only in-frame clones, not every one. The profile shows 55,000 or so clones, more than 90% of them singletons. Source material: peripheral blood mononuclear cells (PBMCs). The receptor set was obtained from a child younger than two.

The rearrangement uses TRBV13 and TRBJ2-1; the match to TRBD1 covers 8 bases. V shed 4 bases and J 1 base; nucleotides not matched to a gene: 3. This CDR3 is built from 15 residues. Germline V CDR1 and CDR2: PRHDT, FYEKMQ (reference sequence). The CDR3 DNA is TGTGCCAGCAGCTCCCGACAGGGGTCCTACAATGAGCAGTTCTTC. Its protein is CASSSRQGSYNEQFF.

The chain has TRBV4-2 and TRBJ2-3; D is unresolved. Germline-derived CDR1 and CDR2 are LGHNA and YNFKEQ. The CDR3 is made up of 11 amino acids. The V end was cut by 4 bases, the J end by 5 bases, with 4 bases between. The CDR3 DNA sequence: TGTGCCAGCAGCCCAGGAGATACGCAGTATTTT. Encoded protein: CASSPGDTQYF.

The V gene is TRBV30, the J gene TRBJ1-3; D unresolved. The germline V gene has CDR1 GTSNPN and CDR2 SVGIG (reference sequence). Trimming shortened V by 2 bases and J by 8 bases, and 16 bases separated the two germline ends. This CDR3 is built from 14 residues. For the CDR3, the DNA is TGTGCCTGGAGTCCAGGACTGGACGGAGACACCATATATTTT. This sequence encodes CAWSPGLDGDTIYF.

The chain carries TRBV18 and TRBJ2-7, with 7 bases that match TRBD1. Germline V gene lookup returns CDR1 KGHSH and CDR2 LQKENI. The CDR3 loop spans 15 amino acids. The V segment lost 6 bases and the J segment 5 bases; nucleotides outside the gene matches: 13. The CDR3 loop reads CASSQTGVPSHEQYF. In DNA, the CDR3 is TGTGCCAGCTCGCAAACAGGGGTTCCGTCCCACGAGCAGTACTTC. Combining the CDR3 with reference TRBV18 and TRBJ2-7 gives the whole variable domain NAGVMQNPRHLVRRRGQEARLRCSPMKGHSHVYWYRQLPEEGLKFMVYLQKENIIDESGMPKERFSAEFPKEGPSILRIQQVVRGDSAAYFCASSQTGVPSHEQYFGPGTRLTVT.

V gene TRBV2 combines with J gene TRBJ2-3; D is unresolved. Trimming shortened V by 4 bases and J by 0 bases, and 11 bases separated the two germline ends. The CDR3 spans 15 residues. Germline CDR1 SNHLY, CDR2 FYNNEI. CDR3 in amino acids: CASSGWQSSTDTQYF. The DNA for the CDR3 is TGTGCCAGCAGTGGGTGGCAGTCTAGCACAGATACGCAGTATTTT.

The CDR3 loop reads CASSRYPQLSVYEQFF. CDR3 coding DNA: TGTGCCAGCTCTAGATATCCCCAACTAAGTGTCTATGAGCAGTTCTTC. J is TRBJ2-1 and V is TRBV18; the D is unclear. Trimming stripped 6 bases from V and 8 bases from J, with 23 bases between. The CDR3 covers 16 residues. Germline CDR1 reads KGHSH; CDR2 reads LQKENI.

The V call is TRBV6-6, the J call TRBJ2-2; no firm D call. Germline lookup yields CDR1 MNHNY and CDR2 SVGAGI (reference sequence). The CDR3 spans 13 residues. V lost 2 bases and J 5 bases, leaving 6 bases between the germline ends. CDR3 sequence (DNA): TGTGCCAGCAGTTACCCGCAGACCGGGGAGCTGTTTTTT. It specifies CASSYPQTGELFF.

V usage is TRBV11-1 and J usage is TRBJ1-1; D is possibly TRBD1 (5 bases). Trimming cost V 0 bases and J 4 bases, with 6 bases left between them. The germline V gene has CDR1 SGHAT and CDR2 FQDESV (reference sequence). CDR3 length: 13 residues. This chain's CDR3 is CASSLAGGTEAFF. The CDR3, as DNA: TGTGCCAGCAGCTTAGCGGGGGGCACTGAAGCTTTCTTT.

The chain uses TRBV5-5 and TRBJ1-4; no clear D gene. The CDR3 extends over 14 amino acids. CDR1 is SGHKS and CDR2 is YYEKEE in the germline V gene (reference sequence). V lost 0 bases, J lost 5 bases, and 8 bases lay in between. The CDR3 region is CASSLVTRNEKLFF. The CDR3 bases are TGTGCCAGCAGCTTGGTCACCAGAAATGAAAAACTGTTTTTT.

The chain links TRBV9 to TRBJ1-2; TRBD1 might be the D (5 bases). V lost 0 bases, J lost 4 bases, and 10 bases lay in between. Germline V gene data show CDR1 as SGDLS and CDR2 as YYNGEE. This CDR3 contains 14 residues. CDR3 bases: TGTGCCAGCAGCGTAGCGTGGGACGGCTATGGCTACACCTTC. This translates into CASSVAWDGYGYTF.

CDR3 DNA sequence: TGTGCCAGCAGCCAAGTGACGGATCAAGAGACCCAGTACTTC. Its protein product is CASSQVTDQETQYF. The chain couples TRBV4-2 to TRBJ2-5; D is uncertain. This CDR3 is 14 amino acids long. The V end was cut by 1 base, the J end by 2 bases, with 8 bases between. CDR1 and CDR2 (germline): LGHNA, YNFKEQ.

This clone occurred once. V and J are TRBV5-1 and TRBJ2-1; a weak D match, TRBD2 (5 bases). CDR1 is SGHRS, CDR2 YFSETQ, per germline. Deletions cut 4 bases from V and 8 bases from J, with 13 bases between. The CDR3 is 13 amino acids. The CDR3 sequence: CASSLLVFDEQFF. CDR3 sequence (DNA): TGCGCCAGCAGCCTACTAGTCTTCGATGAGCAGTTCTTC.

The rearrangement uses TRBV4-2 and TRBJ2-5, with a weak D call TRBD1 (6 bases). Trimming stripped 0 bases from V and 4 bases from J, with 9 bases between. Per germline, CDR1 LGHNA and CDR2 YNFKEQ. The CDR3 has 14 residues. CDR3 bases: TGTGCCAGCAGCCAAGATCAGGGGATAGAGACCCAGTACTTC. This encodes CASSQDQGIETQYF.

This sequence joins TRBV6-5 and TRBJ1-1; D unresolved. V was shortened by 0 bases and J by 4 bases, with 15 bases between the two germline ends. CDR3 size: 16 residues. Germline assignment: CDR1 MNHEY and CDR2 SVGAGI. The CDR3 reads CASSYSSRAWGTEAFF. Here the CDR3 DNA reads TGTGCCAGCAGTTACTCGAGTAGGGCCTGGGGCACTGAAGCTTTCTTT.

The gene calls are TRBV7-3 and TRBJ2-3, with 11 nucleotides matching TRBD2. This CDR3 comprises 17 residues. Trimming took 5 bases from V and 2 from J; bases not matched to a gene: 9. Germline lookup yields CDR1 SGHTA and CDR2 FQGTGA. The CDR3 DNA reads TGTGCCAGCAGCCCCACTAGCGGGAGCGGGGTCACAGATACGCAGTATTTT. Protein sequence: CASSPTSGSGVTDTQYF.

The rearrangement links TRBV11-2 to TRBJ2-1; the D gene is possibly TRBD2 (5 bases). Trimming left V 5 bases short and J 0 bases short, with 5 bases between. Looked up from germline, CDR1 is SGHAT and CDR2 is FQNNGV. This CDR3 is built from 13 residues. The CDR3 coding sequence is TGTGCCAGCAGCGGGAGCTCCTACAATGAGCAGTTCTTC. This translates into CASSGSSYNEQFF.

The rearrangement joins TRBV27 to TRBJ2-3; 7 bases agree with TRBD1. The V gene's germline CDR1 is MNHEY and CDR2 SMNVEV (reference sequence). V trimming: 4 bases; J trimming: 2 bases; junction bases outside the gene matches: 3. The CDR3 spans 14 residues. CDR3 nucleotides: TGTGCCAGCAGTTACAGGGGCCCCACAGATACGCAGTATTTT. Its protein is CASSYRGPTDTQYF.

This clone is a singleton in its sample. The CDR3 protein is CASSPNQETQYF. The DNA for the CDR3 is TGTGCCAGCTCCCCCAACCAAGAGACCCAGTACTTC. V and J are TRBV18 and TRBJ2-5; D is unclear. Germline V gene data show CDR1 as KGHSH and CDR2 as LQKENI. Trimming removed 6 bases from V and 0 bases from J, with 5 bases in between. There are 12 residues in the CDR3.